This T cell receptor beta chain was sequenced in a study of CD8+ T cells in alopecia areata. The V gene lost 8 bases and the J gene lost 0 bases, with 10 bases spanning the gap. CDR3 length: 14 residues. The germline V gene has CDR1 MDHEN and CDR2 SYDVKM. Treatment: oral pan-JAK inhibitor, 5-10 mg twice daily. Only a few counts were recorded for this clone. Extracted from the samples, RNA was reverse transcribed into cDNA to serve as the sequencing template. TCRdb keeps only in-frame clones here, not all; method: immunoSEQ multiplex PCR. The sample carries 200,000 or so clones, roughly 60% recorded once.

The clonotype was recovered from a human donor with alopecia areata. Sequenced material: CD4+ T cells sorted from blood, taken at week 24, from a patient treated with tofacitinib. The rearrangement links TRBV28 to TRBJ2-2; D not certain. Written as DNA, the CDR3 is TGTGCCAGCGTTGCCCCCACGAACACCGGGGAGCTGTTTTTT. This gives the protein CASVAPTNTGELFF.